This T cell receptor beta chain is drawn from a study of OX40 agonist ivuxolimab in advanced cancers. Germline V CDR1 and CDR2: MNHNY, SVGAGI (reference sequence). V was pared by 6 bases and J by 2 bases, with 9 bases of the junction left unmatched. The CDR3 spans 15 residues. This clone occurred a few times. The method was immunoSEQ multiplex PCR; TCRdb's version includes in-frame clones alone and lacks a portion of them. The sample includes about 26,000 clones, 76% of them seen just once. The V and J genes are TRBV6-6 and TRBJ2-7; TRBD2 matches 8 bases. The receptor was isolated from an adult with an advanced solid tumor such as melanoma, head and neck, liver or kidney cancer. The sample was CD4+ or CD8+ T cells sorted from blood, taken in a trial of the OX40 agonist ivuxolimab. CDR3 sequence reads: CASSKGVAGTYEQYF. CDR3 nucleotides: TGTGCCAGCAGCAAAGGGGTAGCGGGGACCTACGAGCAGTACTTC.